This T cell receptor beta chain came from a study of blood T cell repertoires in COVID-19 (dated by TCRdb to about 2020). Background for the entire study: Collaborator samples came from the United States, Italy and Spain and covered acute and convalescent phases of COVID-19. Where available, HLA class I and class II types were obtained from metadata supplied by the sample provider rather than from assay-based typing. Deeply sampled blood TCRbeta repertoires from subjects exposed to, actively infected with, or recovered from COVID-19 were included in the dataset. Samples came from the ongoing ImmuneRACE study (first 160 participants) plus 1,254 subjects from 6 global collaborators. The material from the prospective study consisted of cDNA or gDNA derived from T cells, B-cell-depleted T cells, or PBMCs. The repertoires were released in a freely available public database meant as a resource for research on the immune response to SARS-CoV-2. The sample metadata nearly always contained a de-identified subject ID, COVID-19 status, age in years and sex. General conclusions and limits of the study: How much clinical and demographic metadata was included differed by source and by participant, and the metadata was provided uncurated.

At the junction V is shortened by 4 bases and J by 0 bases, with 7 bases in between. The CDR3 measures 14 amino acids from cysteine to phenylalanine. Only CDR3 DNA is held: 42 bases, read in frame from base 1. Per the germline V gene, SGHRS is the CDR1 and YFSETQ is the CDR2. TCRbeta CDR3 regions were amplified from genomic DNA by means of the immunoSEQ Assay, a bias-controlled multiplex PCR. For the original study's pipeline: Nucleated cell counts per sample were estimated from amplification of reference gene primers within the assay. To quantify the absolute abundance of each unique TCRbeta CDR3 rearrangement, sequence reads were collapsed and filtered. For each sample, productive Simpson clonality was calculated as the square root of Simpson's diversity index over productive rearrangements. TCRdb re-hosts the immuneACCESS table, in-frame sequences only. Its copies lack some clones; in the studies checked, an unresolved V gene accounts for under half of them, and the cause for the rest is not known. Clonal size and the V and J genes are those of that table, whereas D and trimming came from the DNA. The sample profile shows under 150,000 clones; roughly 84% of them were found once. The ten largest clones take up 5.5% of the sample.

This clone was detected only a few times. Its antigen specificity is not known. Base qualities were left out, and no much larger clone turns up one base away. Participants in the prospective study were enrolled through a virtual design, were aged about 18 to 100 years, and lived in approximately 25 United States geographic areas. In the prospective study, participants were assigned to cohorts based on the clinical history participants reported in a screening survey and a study questionnaire. Mobile phlebotomists in the prospective study collected whole blood, serum and a nasopharyngeal or oropharyngeal swab from every participant. Additional blood draws and questionnaires over a 2-month period could optionally be provided by prospective study participants. Prospective study blood samples were shipped either frozen or at room temperature before DNA extraction.

The sample was PBMCs or T cells enriched from blood (not recorded which). Recombination joined TRBV5-1 with TRBJ1-4; the D gene cannot be named for sure. This TCR was recovered from a man between 40 and 49 years old with acute COVID-19. DNA sequence: TGCGCCAGCAGCAACGGGGCAACTAATGAAAAACTGTTTTTT. It is translated as CASSNGATNEKLFF.